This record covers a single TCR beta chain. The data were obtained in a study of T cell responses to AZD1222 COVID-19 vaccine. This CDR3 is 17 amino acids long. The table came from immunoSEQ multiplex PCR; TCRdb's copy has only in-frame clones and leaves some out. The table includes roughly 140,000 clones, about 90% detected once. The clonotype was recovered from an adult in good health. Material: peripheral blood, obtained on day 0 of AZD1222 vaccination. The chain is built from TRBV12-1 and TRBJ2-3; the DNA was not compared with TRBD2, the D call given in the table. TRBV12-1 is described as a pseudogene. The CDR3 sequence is CASSSPGAGAGKDTQYF. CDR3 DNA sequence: TGTGCCAGCAGCTCCCCGGGCGCGGGAGCGGGTAAAGATACGCAGTATTTT.